This T cell receptor beta chain was captured by sequencing in a study of T-cell memory formation after mild COVID-19. Germline lookup yields CDR1 MNHEY and CDR2 SVGEGT. This CDR3 is built from 10 residues. V gave up 6 bases and J gave up 5 bases, with 4 bases separating them. TCRdb used MiXCR to reprocess the 5' RACE reads, holding one entry per CDR3 protein. The data show 340,000 or so distinct CDR3 sequences, with 10% to 15% seen just once and 20% to 25% held by the top ten. The sequencing input was PBMCs or a T cell subset sorted from them (not recorded which). This TCR came from a man between 18 and 35 years old who had mild COVID-19 (a few samples of this study predate the infection). Cell type and time point are not known. The J gene is TRBJ1-2, the V gene TRBV6-2 or TRBV6-3; D remains unclear. CDR3 sequence: CASRLYGYTF. The CDR3 DNA sequence: TGTGCCAGCAGACTGTATGGCTACACCTTC.